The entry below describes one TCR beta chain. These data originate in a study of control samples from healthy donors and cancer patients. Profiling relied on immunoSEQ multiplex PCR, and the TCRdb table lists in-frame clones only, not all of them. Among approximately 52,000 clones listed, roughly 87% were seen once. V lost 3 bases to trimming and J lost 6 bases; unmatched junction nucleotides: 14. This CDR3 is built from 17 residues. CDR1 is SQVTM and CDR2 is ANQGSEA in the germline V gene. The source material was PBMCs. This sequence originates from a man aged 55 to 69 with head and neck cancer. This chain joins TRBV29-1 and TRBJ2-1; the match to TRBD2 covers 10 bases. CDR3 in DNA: TGCAGCGTTGAGTCTAGCGGGAGATTCTTCGGGTTCAATGAGCAGTTCTTC. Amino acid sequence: CSVESSGRFFGFNEQFF.